This T cell receptor (beta chain) is drawn from a study of cytomegalovirus exposure and HLA in healthy donors. Amplification used 60 Vbeta primers and 13 Jbeta primers. Produced via immunoSEQ multiplex PCR; TCRdb's table is partial and in-frame only. The data hold about 140,000 clones, with approximately 80% observed a single time. Sequencing was performed on PBMCs. The sequence came from a woman between 35 and 50 years old in good health and CMV-seronegative.

The CDR3 DNA reads as TGTGCCAGCAGCCCCGAATCTAGCGGGAGCCCCGATACGCAGTATTTT. This sequence encodes CASSPESSGSPDTQYF. The rearrangement joins TRBV7-2 to TRBJ2-3, with TRBD2 matching 10 bases. CDR1 is SGHTA, CDR2 FQGNSA, per germline. J was trimmed by 6 bases and V by 5 bases; bases with no gene match: 11. CDR3 length equals 16 residues.